The sequence of this TCR beta chain was determined in a study of radiation and T cells in renal cell carcinoma. Whole-study results and caveats: Dominant CDR3 motifs were more common in irradiated tumors than controls.

Note on this clone: Antigen specificity is unknown.

Germline loops: CDR1 MNHEY, CDR2 SVGAGI. The V gene lost 7 bases and the J gene lost 1 base, with 16 bases spanning the gap. The CDR3 spans 15 residues. The treatment was: treatment-naive control, cytoreductive nephrectomy. The tumor was a clear cell renal cell carcinoma. Sequencing used immunoSEQ multiplex PCR; TCRdb keeps in-frame clones, though not all of them. The sample includes 8,000 to 10,000 clones, approximately 68% of them seen just once. This receptor was taken from a man between 60 and 75 years old with renal cell carcinoma. The chain uses TRBV6-5 and TRBJ1-1, with D perhaps TRBD1 (5 bases). Sequencing was performed on tumor tissue, taken from a patient whose treatment was nephrectomy without radiotherapy. CDR3 nucleotides: TGTGCCAGCACCAGTCAGGGCGACCCGAACACTGAAGCTTTCTTT. This encodes CASTSQGDPNTEAFF.